These 2 T cell receptor beta chains originate from one sample sequenced in a study of cytomegalovirus exposure and HLA in healthy donors. It was with 60 Vbeta and 13 Jbeta primers that the PCR ran. Some clones are missing from TCRdb's copy, which holds only in-frame ones; the method was immunoSEQ multiplex PCR. This sample has around 68,000 clones, with roughly four fifths found just once. Sequencing was carried out using PBMCs. These receptors all come from a woman in her thirties in good health and CMV-seropositive.

The chain is built from TRBV30 and TRBJ1-5; 7 bases map to TRBD1. CDR3 size: 15 residues. The germline V gene has CDR1 GTSNPN and CDR2 SVGIG (reference sequence). With V trimmed by 2 bases and J by 4 bases, 8 bases remained unmatched. This CDR3 is CAWSSLTGSNQPQHF. CDR3 DNA: TGTGCCTGGAGTTCACTGACAGGGAGTAATCAGCCCCAGCATTTT.

This rearrangement joins TRBV9 to TRBJ2-7, with 8 bases fitting TRBD2. The CDR3 length is 15 residues. Germline V gene data show CDR1 as SGDLS and CDR2 as YYNGEE. Germline trimming cut 0 bases from V and 1 base from J; bases unmatched to any gene: 3. The CDR3 nucleotides are TGTGCCAGCAGCGTAGCGGGAGGGCAGTCCTACGAGCAGTACTTC. This encodes CASSVAGGQSYEQYF.